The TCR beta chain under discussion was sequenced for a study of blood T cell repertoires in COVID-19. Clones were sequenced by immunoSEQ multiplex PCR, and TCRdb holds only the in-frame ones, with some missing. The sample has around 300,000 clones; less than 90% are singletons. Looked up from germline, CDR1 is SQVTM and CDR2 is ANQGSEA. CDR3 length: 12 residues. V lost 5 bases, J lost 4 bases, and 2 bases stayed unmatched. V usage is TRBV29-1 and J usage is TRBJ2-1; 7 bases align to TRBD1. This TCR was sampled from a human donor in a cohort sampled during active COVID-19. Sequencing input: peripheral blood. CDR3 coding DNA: TGCAGCGTTCAACAGGGGTACAATGAGCAGTTCTTC. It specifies CSVQQGYNEQFF.